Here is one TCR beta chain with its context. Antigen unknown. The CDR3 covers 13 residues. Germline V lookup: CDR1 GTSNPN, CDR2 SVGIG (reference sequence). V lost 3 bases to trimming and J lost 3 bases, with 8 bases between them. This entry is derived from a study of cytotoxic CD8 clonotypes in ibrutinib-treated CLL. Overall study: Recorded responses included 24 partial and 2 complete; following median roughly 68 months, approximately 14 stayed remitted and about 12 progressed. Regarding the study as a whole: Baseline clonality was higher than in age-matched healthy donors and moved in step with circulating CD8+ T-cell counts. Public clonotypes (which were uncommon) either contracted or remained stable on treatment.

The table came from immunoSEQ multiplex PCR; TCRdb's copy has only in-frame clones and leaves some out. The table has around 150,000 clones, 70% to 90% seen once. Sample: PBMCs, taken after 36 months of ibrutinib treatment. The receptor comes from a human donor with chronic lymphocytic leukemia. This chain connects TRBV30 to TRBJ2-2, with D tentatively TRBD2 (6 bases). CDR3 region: CAWSRLDTGELFF. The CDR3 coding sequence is TGTGCCTGGAGCCGACTAGACACCGGGGAGCTGTTTTTT. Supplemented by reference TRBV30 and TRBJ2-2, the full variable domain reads SQTIHQWPATLVQPVGSPLSLECTVEGTSNPNLYWYRQAAGRGLQLLFYSVGIGQISSEVPQNLSASRPQDRQFILSSKKLLLSDSGFYLCAWSRLDTGELFFGEGSRLTVL.